The 8 T cell receptor beta chains in this list originate from one sample, sequenced in a study of blood T cell repertoires in COVID-19. Libraries were prepared by immunoSEQ multiplex PCR; TCRdb keeps only in-frame clonotypes and omits some of them. The table records tens of thousands of clones, 80% to 90% of them present only once. The sample was peripheral blood. Source of these receptors: an elderly man with acute or convalescent COVID-19.

The chain has TRBV5-8 and TRBJ2-5; 8 positions agree with TRBD1. V lost 3 bases to trimming and J lost 3 bases; unmatched junction nucleotides: 4. The CDR3 is made up of 14 amino acids. CDR1 and CDR2 from the germline V gene are SGHTS and YDEGEE. The DNA for the CDR3 is TGTGCCAGCAGCTATGGACAGGGAGAAGAGACCCAGTACTTC. Protein sequence: CASSYGQGEETQYF.

Only one count was recorded for this clone. The CDR3 loop is CASSYGLAGGHSSYEQYF. Written as DNA, the CDR3 is TGTGCCAGCAGCTACGGACTAGCGGGGGGCCACAGCTCCTACGAGCAGTACTTC. This chain connects TRBV7-8 to TRBJ2-7; 14 bases match TRBD2. The CDR3 covers 18 residues. Germline CDR1 and CDR2: SGHVS and FQNEAQ. J was trimmed by 0 bases and V by 4 bases; bases with no gene match: 8.

This chain uses TRBV6-5 with TRBJ1-3; D is uncertain. Germline V gene lookup returns CDR1 MNHEY and CDR2 SVGAGI. The CDR3 loop spans 12 amino acids. The V end lost 4 bases, the J end lost 7 bases, and 8 bases lay between the germline ends. CDR3 bases: TGTGCCAGCAGTTCGCTCCGGAACACCATATATTTT. It translates to CASSSLRNTIYF.

The chain is built from TRBV13 and TRBJ2-5; 9 bases are shared with TRBD1. This CDR3 is 16 amino acids long. From germline, CDR1 is PRHDT and CDR2 FYEKMQ (reference sequence). Germline trimming cut 5 bases from V and 5 bases from J; bases unmatched to any gene: 12. This CDR3 is CASSLTHRGRWETQYF. The CDR3 nucleotides are TGTGCCAGCAGCCTCACCCACAGGGGGCGATGGGAGACCCAGTACTTC.

J is TRBJ1-2 and V is TRBV9; 9 positions agree with TRBD1. Germline loops: CDR1 SGDLS, CDR2 YYNGEE. The CDR3 consists of 16 residues. With 0 bases clipped from V and 2 bases from J, the junction kept 5 bases outside the gene matches. This CDR3 is CASSVGLTGGNYGYTF. CDR3 coding DNA: TGTGCCAGCAGCGTAGGACTGACAGGGGGGAACTATGGCTACACCTTC.

The V gene is TRBV14, the J gene TRBJ1-2; D is perhaps TRBD1 (6 bases). The germline V gene has CDR1 SGHDN and CDR2 FVKESK. The CDR3 totals 14 residues. V lost 1 base and J 3 bases, leaving 9 bases between the germline ends. CDR3: CASSQAAGDYGYTF. Written as DNA, the CDR3 is TGTGCCAGCAGCCAAGCTGCAGGGGACTATGGCTACACCTTC.

This clone was seen once. This chain joins TRBV6-5 and TRBJ2-7; D is possibly TRBD1 (5 bases). Germline CDR1 reads MNHEY; CDR2 reads SVGAGI. This CDR3 has 14 amino acids. The V gene lost 8 bases and the J gene lost 4 bases, with 18 bases spanning the gap. The CDR3 here is CASQADTGRYEQYF. CDR3 DNA: TGTGCCAGCCAAGCTGATACAGGTAGATACGAGCAGTACTTC.

The CDR3 DNA follows: TGTGCCAGCAGTGCCTCGGCAGGGGCTACCACCGGGGAGCTGTTTTTT. Translating gives CASSASAGATTGELFF. The chain uses TRBV27 and TRBJ2-2; TRBD1 might be the D (6 bases). This CDR3 is built from 16 residues. Trimming removed 5 bases from V and 4 bases from J, with 17 bases in between. The V gene's germline CDR1 is MNHEY and CDR2 SMNVEV (reference sequence).